The TCR beta chain described here comes from a study of blood T cells in healthy people across ages. Study-level points and caveats: Expanded clonotype shifts may have been confounded, as the donors had an unknown CMV status. Significant beta diversity loss was already apparent by age 40, declining roughly linearly.

Regarding this clonotype: Antigen specificity is unknown.

With a J-beta primer mix and a sample-barcoded 5' primer, a second PCR ran about 7 to 12 cycles. Using its own MiXCR run on the 5' RACE reads, TCRdb lists one record per CDR3 protein. The repertoire holds approximately 810,000 distinct CDR3 sequences, around 34% seen once, with 10% to 15% in the top ten. V gave up 5 bases and J gave up 6 bases; unmatched junction bases: 12. This CDR3 has 16 residues. The germline gives CDR1 SEHNR, CDR2 FQNEAQ (reference sequence). The V call is TRBV7-9, the J call TRBJ1-1; TRBD1 matches 10 bases. Input material: blood. The TCR originated in a man younger than 30 in good health. CDR3 residues: CASSQDDRGRGAEAFF. In DNA form, the CDR3 reads TGTGCCAGCAGCCAAGACGACAGGGGGCGGGGGGCTGAAGCTTTCTTT. The complete variable domain, with remaining parts taken from reference TRBV7-9 and TRBJ1-1, reads DTGVSQNPRHKITKRGQNVTFRCDPISEHNRLYWYRQTLGQGPEFLTYFQNEAQLEKSRLLSDRFSAERPKGSFSTLEIQRTEQGDSAMYLCASSQDDRGRGAEAFFGQGTRLTVV.